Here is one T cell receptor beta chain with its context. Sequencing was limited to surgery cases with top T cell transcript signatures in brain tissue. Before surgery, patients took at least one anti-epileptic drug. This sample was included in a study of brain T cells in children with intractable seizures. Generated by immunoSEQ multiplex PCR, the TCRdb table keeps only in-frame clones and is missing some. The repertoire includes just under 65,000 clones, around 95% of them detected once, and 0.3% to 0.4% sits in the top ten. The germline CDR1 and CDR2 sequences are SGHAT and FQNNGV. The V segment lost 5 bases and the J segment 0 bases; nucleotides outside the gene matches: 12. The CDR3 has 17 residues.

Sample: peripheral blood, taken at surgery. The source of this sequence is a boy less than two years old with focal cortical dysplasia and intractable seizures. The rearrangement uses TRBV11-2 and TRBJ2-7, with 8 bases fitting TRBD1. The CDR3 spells CASSRLPRTGNSYEQYF. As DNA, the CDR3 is TGTGCCAGCAGCCGCCTACCTAGGACAGGGAACTCCTACGAGCAGTACTTC.